The T cell receptor (beta chain) described here comes from a study of T-cell memory formation after mild COVID-19. Trimming cost V 1 base and J 2 bases, with 6 bases left between them. CDR1 and CDR2 from the germline V gene are MNHEY and SMNVEV (reference sequence). This CDR3 has 14 amino acids. From the 5' RACE reads, TCRdb called clonotypes with MiXCR, one entry per CDR3 protein. The table has 250,000 to 350,000 distinct CDR3 sequences, 15% to 20% seen once. The sequence was collected from a man aged 18 to 35 who had mild COVID-19 (a few samples of this study predate the infection). Cell type and time point are not known. The source material was PBMCs or a T cell subset sorted from them (not recorded which). The J gene is TRBJ1-3, the V gene TRBV27; D ambiguous. DNA of the CDR3: TGTGCCAGCAGTTTATTAGGGACTGGAAACACCATATATTTT. Residues: CASSLLGTGNTIYF.